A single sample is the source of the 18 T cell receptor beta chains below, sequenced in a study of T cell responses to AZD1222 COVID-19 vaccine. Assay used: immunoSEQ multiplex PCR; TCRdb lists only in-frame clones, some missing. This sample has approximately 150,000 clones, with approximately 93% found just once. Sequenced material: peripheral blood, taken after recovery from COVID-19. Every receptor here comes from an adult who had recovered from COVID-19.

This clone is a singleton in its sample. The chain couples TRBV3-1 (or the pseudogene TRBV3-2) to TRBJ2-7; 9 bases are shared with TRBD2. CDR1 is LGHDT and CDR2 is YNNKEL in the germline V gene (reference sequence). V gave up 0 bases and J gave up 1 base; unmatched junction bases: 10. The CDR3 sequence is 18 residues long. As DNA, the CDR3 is TGTGCCAGCAGCCAAGATAGGGCGGGAGGGCCCACATCCTACGAGCAGTACTTC. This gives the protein CASSQDRAGGPTSYEQYF.

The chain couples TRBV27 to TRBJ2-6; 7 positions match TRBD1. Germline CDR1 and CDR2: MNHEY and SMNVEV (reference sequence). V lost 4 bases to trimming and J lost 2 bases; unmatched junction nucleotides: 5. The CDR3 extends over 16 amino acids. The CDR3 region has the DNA TGTGCCAGCAGTTCCTTTCAGGGGGCTGGGGCCAACGTCCTGACTTTC. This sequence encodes CASSSFQGAGANVLTF.

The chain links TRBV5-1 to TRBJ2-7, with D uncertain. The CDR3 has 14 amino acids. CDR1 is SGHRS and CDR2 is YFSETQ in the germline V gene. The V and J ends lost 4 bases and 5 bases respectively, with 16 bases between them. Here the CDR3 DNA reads TGCGCCAGCAGCCCGCTCGCGGAAAGTGACGAGCAGTACTTC. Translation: CASSPLAESDEQYF.

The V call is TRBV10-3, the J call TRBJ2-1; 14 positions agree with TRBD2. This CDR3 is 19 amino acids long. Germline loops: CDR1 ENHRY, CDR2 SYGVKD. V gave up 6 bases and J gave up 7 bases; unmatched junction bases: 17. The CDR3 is CAISPPGLAGVSPGNEQFF. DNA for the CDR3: TGTGCCATCAGCCCTCCGGGACTAGCGGGAGTTTCACCCGGGAATGAGCAGTTCTTC.

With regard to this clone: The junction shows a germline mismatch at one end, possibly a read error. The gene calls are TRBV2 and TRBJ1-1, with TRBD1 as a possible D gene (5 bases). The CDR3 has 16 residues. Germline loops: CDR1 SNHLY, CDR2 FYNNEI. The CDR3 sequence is CASSESEWGTGLGNYF. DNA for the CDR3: TGTGCCAGCAGTGAATCCGAATGGGGAACAGGACTTGGCAATTACTTT. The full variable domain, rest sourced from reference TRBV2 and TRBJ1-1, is EPEVTQTPSHQVTQMGQEVILRCVPISNHLYFYWYRQILGQKVEFLVSFYNNEISEKSEIFDDQFSVERPDGSNFTLKIRSTKLEDSAMYFCASSESEWGTGLGNYFGQGTRLTVV.

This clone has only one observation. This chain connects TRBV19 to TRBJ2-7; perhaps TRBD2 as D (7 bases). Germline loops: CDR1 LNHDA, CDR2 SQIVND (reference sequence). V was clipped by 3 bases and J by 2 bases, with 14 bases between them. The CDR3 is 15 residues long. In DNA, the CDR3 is TGTGCCAGTAGTATTCTGGGAGGGGGGACCTACGAGCAGTACTTC. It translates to CASSILGGGTYEQYF.

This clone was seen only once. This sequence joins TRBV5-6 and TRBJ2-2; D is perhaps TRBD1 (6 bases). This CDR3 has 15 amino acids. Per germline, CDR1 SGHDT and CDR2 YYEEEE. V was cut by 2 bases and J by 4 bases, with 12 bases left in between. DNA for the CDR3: TGTGCCAGCAGCTTATCCGGGACATCCACCGGGGAGCTGTTTTTT. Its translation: CASSLSGTSTGELFF.

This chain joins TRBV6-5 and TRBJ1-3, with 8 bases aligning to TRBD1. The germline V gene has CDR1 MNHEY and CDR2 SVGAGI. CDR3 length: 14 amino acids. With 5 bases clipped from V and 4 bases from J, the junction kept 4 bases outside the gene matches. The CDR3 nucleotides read TGTGCCAGCAGTCGGACAGGGAAAGGAAACACCATATATTTT. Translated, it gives CASSRTGKGNTIYF.

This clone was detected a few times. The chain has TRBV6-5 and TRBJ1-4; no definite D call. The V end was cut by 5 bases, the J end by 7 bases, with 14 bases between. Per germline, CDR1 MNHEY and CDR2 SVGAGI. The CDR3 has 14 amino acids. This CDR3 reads CASSLGLEGEKLFF. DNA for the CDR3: TGTGCCAGCAGTCTCGGCTTAGAAGGTGAAAAACTGTTTTTT.

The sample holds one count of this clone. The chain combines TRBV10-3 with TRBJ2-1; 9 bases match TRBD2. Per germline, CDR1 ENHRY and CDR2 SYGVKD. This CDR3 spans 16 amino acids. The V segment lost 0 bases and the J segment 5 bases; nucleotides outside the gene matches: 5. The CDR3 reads CAISESRREGDNEQFF. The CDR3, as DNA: TGTGCCATCAGTGAGTCGCGGCGGGAGGGGGACAATGAGCAGTTCTTC.

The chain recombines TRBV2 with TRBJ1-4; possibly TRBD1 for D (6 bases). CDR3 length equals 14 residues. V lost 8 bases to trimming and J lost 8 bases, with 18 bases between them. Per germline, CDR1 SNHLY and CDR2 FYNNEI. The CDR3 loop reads CASVTGTGREKLFF. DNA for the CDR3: TGTGCCAGCGTGACGGGAACAGGGAGGGAAAAACTGTTTTTT.

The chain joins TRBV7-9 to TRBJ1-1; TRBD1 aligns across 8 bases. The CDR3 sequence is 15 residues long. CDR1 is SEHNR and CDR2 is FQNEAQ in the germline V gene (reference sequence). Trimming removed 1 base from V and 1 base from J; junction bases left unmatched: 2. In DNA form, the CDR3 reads TGTGCCAGCAGCTTAGACAGGGGGTCGAACACTGAAGCTTTCTTT. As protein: CASSLDRGSNTEAFF.

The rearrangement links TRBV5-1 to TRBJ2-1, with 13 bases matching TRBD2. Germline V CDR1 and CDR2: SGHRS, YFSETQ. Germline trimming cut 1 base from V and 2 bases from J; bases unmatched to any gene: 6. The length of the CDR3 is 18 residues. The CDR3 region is CASSLTRTSGRTYNEQFF. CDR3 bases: TGCGCCAGCAGCTTGACGCGGACTAGCGGGAGAACCTACAATGAGCAGTTCTTC.

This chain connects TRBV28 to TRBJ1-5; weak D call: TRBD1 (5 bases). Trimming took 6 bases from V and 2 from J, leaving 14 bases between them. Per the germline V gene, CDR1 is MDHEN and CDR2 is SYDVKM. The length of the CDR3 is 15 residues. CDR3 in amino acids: CASSPTQQGNQPQHF. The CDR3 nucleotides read TGTGCCAGCAGCCCGACCCAACAGGGCAATCAGCCCCAGCATTTT.

In DNA form, the CDR3 reads TGTGCCAGCAGTCTCGGACGGTTTAATTCACCCCTCCACTTT. Protein sequence: CASSLGRFNSPLHF. This rearrangement joins TRBV27 to TRBJ1-6; D unresolved. Germline V gives CDR1 MNHEY, CDR2 SMNVEV (reference sequence). The CDR3 length is 14 residues. V lost 5 bases and J 6 bases, leaving 11 bases between the germline ends.

The CDR3 loop is CATSAGTSGISYEQYF. The CDR3 region has the DNA TGTGCCACCAGTGCTGGGACTAGCGGGATATCCTACGAGCAGTACTTC. The chain uses TRBV24-1 and TRBJ2-7; 13 bases agree with TRBD2. Germline-derived CDR1 and CDR2 are KGHDR and SFDVKD. The CDR3 is 16 amino acids. V lost 5 bases and J lost 1; bases outside the gene matches: 4.

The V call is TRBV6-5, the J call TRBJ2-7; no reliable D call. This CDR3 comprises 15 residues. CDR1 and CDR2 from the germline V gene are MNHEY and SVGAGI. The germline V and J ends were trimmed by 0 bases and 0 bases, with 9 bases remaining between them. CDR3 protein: CASSYSFEISYEQYF. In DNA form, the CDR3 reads TGTGCCAGCAGTTACTCGTTCGAAATCTCCTACGAGCAGTACTTC.

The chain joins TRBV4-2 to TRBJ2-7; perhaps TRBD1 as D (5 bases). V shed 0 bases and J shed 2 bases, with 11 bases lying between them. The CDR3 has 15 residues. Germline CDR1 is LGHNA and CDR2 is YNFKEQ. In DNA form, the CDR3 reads TGTGCCAGCAGCCAAGAGGTGACAGATCCCTACGAGCAGTACTTC. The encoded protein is CASSQEVTDPYEQYF.